Reported below is one T cell receptor (beta chain). This CDR3 has 15 residues. V trimming: 4 bases; J trimming: 2 bases; junction bases outside the gene matches: 3. Germline CDR1 reads LNHDA; CDR2 reads SQIVND (reference sequence). Sequencing used immunoSEQ multiplex PCR; TCRdb keeps in-frame clones, though not all of them. The table records fewer than 110,000 clones, about 91% of them present only once. The data are from a study of T cell changes during pregnancy in multiple sclerosis. V usage is TRBV19 and J usage is TRBJ1-5, with TRBD1 matching 9 bases. The receptor's source is a female donor with multiple sclerosis, enrolled in a pregnancy study. This specimen was peripheral blood, taken in the second trimester of pregnancy. The DNA for the CDR3 is TGTGCCAGTAGTACCGGGGACAGGGGCAATCAGCCCCAGCATTTT. Encoded protein: CASSTGDRGNQPQHF.